These 11 T cell receptor beta chains originate from one sample sequenced in a study of T cells in Graves' hyperthyroidism and ophthalmopathy. It was RNA transcripts that yielded the amplified TCR beta CDR3 regions. Primed by the HTBI set, a first-round RT-PCR was run on the TCR CDR3. TCRdb called the multiplex PCR reads again in MiXCR, with one record for every CDR3 protein. This table has around 420,000 distinct CDR3 sequences, about an eighth appearing once. Input material: blood. The receptor source for this set is a woman aged 18 to 35 with Graves' hyperthyroidism.

This clonotype was found a few times. The genes are TRBV13 and TRBJ1-4, with D possibly TRBD1 on 6 matching bases. This CDR3 region has 17 residues. CDR1 is PRHDT, CDR2 FYEKMQ, per germline (reference sequence). V was pared by 1 base and J by 4 bases, with 16 bases between. The CDR3 region is CASSLVGEDSNNEKLFF. The CDR3 DNA sequence: TGTGCCAGCAGCTTAGTTGGCGAGGACAGTAATAATGAAAAACTGTTTTTT.

This clonotype was seen at least ten times. The chain combines TRBV5-1 with TRBJ1-2; the match to TRBD1 covers 10 bases. Germline trimming cut 6 bases from V and 9 bases from J; bases unmatched to any gene: 8. The CDR3 covers 13 residues. The germline V gene encodes CDR1 SGHRS and CDR2 YFSETQ. The CDR3 DNA is TGCGCCAGCAAAGAGACAGGGGGCATGCGCTACACCTTC. Translating it yields CASKETGGMRYTF.

This clonotype was detected many times. The chain combines TRBV28 with TRBJ1-2; D is undetermined. V lost 3 bases and J 6 bases, leaving 2 bases between the germline ends. The CDR3 runs to 10 residues. Germline CDR1 MDHEN, CDR2 SYDVKM. CDR3 amino acids: CASSFHGYTF. DNA for the CDR3: TGTGCCAGCAGTTTTCATGGCTACACCTTC.

This clonotype was observed many times. This CDR3 is CASSIQARDHAIYNEQFF. In DNA, the CDR3 is TGTGCCAGCAGCATACAGGCTCGGGACCACGCCATCTACAATGAGCAGTTCTTC. The chain recombines TRBV7-6 with TRBJ2-1; D may match TRBD1 or TRBD2 (5 bases each). This CDR3 has 18 residues. Trimming removed 5 bases from V and 3 bases from J, with 23 bases in between. Per the germline V gene, CDR1 is SGHVS and CDR2 is FNYEAQ.

CDR3 bases: TGTGCCAGCAGTTACGGTCCGGAGGCTTATGGCTACACCTTC. As protein: CASSYGPEAYGYTF. The chain couples TRBV6-2 or TRBV6-3 to TRBJ1-2; D unclear. Germline values: CDR1 MNHEY, CDR2 SVGEGT. This CDR3 has 14 residues. The V gene lost 2 bases and the J gene lost 5 bases, with 12 bases spanning the gap.

This clonotype was seen a few times. CDR3 nucleotides: TGTGCCAGCAGTTTCGGGACAGGGGGCGTGTACGAGCAGTACTTC. It is translated as CASSFGTGGVYEQYF. The genes are TRBV27 and TRBJ2-7; 12 positions match TRBD1. Germline V gives CDR1 MNHEY, CDR2 SMNVEV (reference sequence). This CDR3 has 15 amino acids. The trim removed 3 bases at V and 4 bases at J, leaving 4 bases unmatched.

This clonotype occurred a few times. This sequence joins TRBV28 and TRBJ1-1; 9 positions match TRBD1. This CDR3 spans 14 amino acids. The germline CDR1 and CDR2 sequences are MDHEN and SYDVKM. V lost 7 bases and J lost 0; bases outside the gene matches: 3. CDR3 residues: CASNRGLMNTEAFF. The CDR3 DNA reads as TGTGCCAGCAACAGGGGGCTTATGAACACTGAAGCTTTCTTT.

At least ten counts were recorded for this clonotype. CDR3: CAISESRGRSFEQYF. Here the CDR3 DNA reads TGTGCCATCAGTGAGTCGCGGGGACGCTCTTTCGAGCAGTACTTC. The chain links TRBV10-3 to TRBJ2-7; TRBD2 might be the D (6 bases). The CDR3 contains 15 residues. Trimming cost V 0 bases and J 6 bases, with 15 bases left between them. In germline, CDR1 is ENHRY, CDR2 SYGVKD.

Details on this clonotype: One junction end disagrees with the germline gene, perhaps due to a read error. The chain combines TRBV28 with TRBJ2-7; unclear D gene. Germline V gene sequence: CDR1 MDHEN, CDR2 SYDVKM. This CDR3 region has 13 residues. The CDR3 reads CATRRYPSNEQYF. In DNA form, the CDR3 reads TGTGCCACCCGCCGCTATCCCTCCAACGAGCAGTACTTC.

This clonotype was observed a few times. The chain uses TRBV28 and TRBJ2-2; TRBD2 is a possible D gene (5 bases). V lost 5 bases to trimming and J lost 5 bases, with 18 bases between them. The germline gives CDR1 MDHEN, CDR2 SYDVKM. The CDR3 totals 16 residues. CDR3 residues: CASSPRASRRTGELFF. As DNA, the CDR3 is TGTGCCAGCAGTCCCCGGGCTAGCCGTCGGACCGGGGAGCTGTTTTTT.

At least ten counts were recorded for this clonotype. The chain combines TRBV30 with TRBJ1-1; D is ambiguous. Trimming stripped 5 bases from V and 3 bases from J, with 13 bases between. CDR1 is GTSNPN and CDR2 is SVGIG in the germline V gene (reference sequence). The CDR3 has 13 residues. The CDR3 DNA reads as TGTGCCTGGGGGAAATGGAGGGACACTGAAGCTTTCTTT. The encoded protein is CAWGKWRDTEAFF.